This T cell receptor beta chain stems from a study of identical twins. Unique molecular identifiers were present on the cDNA, and a universal primer site came from template switching. TCRdb recomputed calls from the 5' RACE reads with MiXCR, one row per CDR3 protein. The table lists about 890,000 distinct CDR3 sequences, about 12% of them singletons. This CDR3 region has 12 residues. Per the germline V gene, CDR1 is SQVTM and CDR2 is ANQGSEA. Between the trimmed V and J ends, which lost 8 bases and 7 bases, there was a span of 17 bases. The same sample was also used in a study of yellow fever vaccine responses in identical twins.

Sequenced material: PBMCs. The TCR was taken from a woman between 18 and 30 years old in good health. This sequence joins TRBV29-1 and TRBJ1-2, with D perhaps TRBD1 (5 bases). CDR3 sequence reads: CSIRGERTGYTF. For the CDR3, the DNA is TGCAGCATTCGGGGGGAACGCACTGGCTACACCTTC.